This T cell receptor beta chain was profiled in a study of shared clonotypes between healthy human individuals. Study details: Ranging from 18 to 49 in age, donors were a couple of women and three men.

V shed 6 bases, J shed 5 bases, and the junction held 8 bases outside the gene matches. Germline V gives CDR1 SGHTA, CDR2 FQGTGA. The CDR3 spans 15 residues. The run depth of the assay was deep. Researchers divided each subset's genomic DNA evenly across several immunoSEQ plates. Method: immunoSEQ multiplex PCR; TCRdb's copy keeps in-frame clones and lacks some. Of about 2.4 million clones in the sample, roughly 93% were seen once. The chain links TRBV7-3 to TRBJ2-1, with 9 nucleotides matching TRBD2. Material: naive CD4+ T cells from PBMCs. The subset here: CD45RA+ positively selected. The sequence came from a man between 18 and 35 years old in good health. Some clones in this sample may be carry-over from other donors' samples. CDR3: CASSPNSGSDNEQFF. The CDR3, as DNA: TGTGCCAGCAGTCCTAATAGCGGGAGCGACAATGAGCAGTTCTTC.